These T cell receptor beta chains were read from a single sample in a study of cytomegalovirus exposure and HLA in healthy donors. Data came from immunoSEQ multiplex PCR; TCRdb stores just in-frame clones and leaves some out. The ten most abundant clones cover roughly 4.8% of a sample with tens of thousands of clones. The sequencing sample was made of PBMCs. The origin of the receptors is a man younger than 45 in good health and CMV-seropositive. The CDR3 runs from the conserved cysteine through the conserved F or W. Fields, in order: D gene, V gene, J gene, CDR3 protein, CDR3 DNA. The D gene is left open where the match is weak.

TRBD1	TRBV6-1	TRBJ1-1	CASSVQGPGTTEAFF	TGTGCCAGCAGTGTACAGGGGCCCGGGACCACTGAAGCTTTCTTT
NA	TRBV6-6	TRBJ2-7	CASSYSEPAYEQYF	TGTGCCAGCAGTTACTCAGAGCCGGCCTACGAGCAGTACTTC
TRBD2	TRBV6-6	TRBJ2-5	CASSPGTSGRWETQYF	TGTGCCAGCAGCCCAGGGACTAGCGGGAGGTGGGAGACCCAGTACTTC
TRBD2	TRBV7-8	TRBJ2-7	CASSLFWGTTTNEQYF	TGTGCCAGCAGCTTATTTTGGGGGACTACGACTAACGAGCAGTACTTC
TRBD1	TRBV15	TRBJ2-7	CATSTGQGAGEQYF	TGTGCCACCAGCACTGGACAGGGGGCGGGCGAGCAGTACTTC
TRBD1	TRBV5-1	TRBJ1-1	CASSLGDRGHDEAFF	TGCGCCAGCAGCTTGGGAGACAGGGGGCATGATGAAGCTTTCTTT
TRBD1	TRBV2	TRBJ1-5	CASRATGGINQPQHF	TGTGCCAGCAGGGCGACAGGGGGAATCAATCAGCCCCAGCATTTT
NA	TRBV5-1	TRBJ2-2	CASRGKGPATGELFF	TGCGCCAGCAGAGGGAAGGGGCCCGCCACCGGGGAGCTGTTTTTT
NA	TRBV7-7	TRBJ2-1	CASSSPGSSEQFF	TGTGCTAGCAGCTCTCCAGGGTCTAGTGAGCAGTTCTTC
NA	TRBV14	TRBJ2-7	CASGQAFYEQYF	TGTGCCAGCGGGCAGGCCTTCTACGAGCAGTACTTC
NA	TRBV6-6	TRBJ1-5	CASSYSPGGSRQPQHF	TGTGCCAGCAGTTACTCACCGGGTGGGTCGAGGCAGCCCCAGCATTTT
NA	TRBV4-1	TRBJ2-7	CASSHQVGDTAYEQYF	TGCGCCAGCAGCCACCAAGTAGGGGACACCGCCTACGAGCAGTACTTC
TRBD2	TRBV19	TRBJ2-2	CASSIPHSGSLAGELFF	TGTGCCAGTAGTATACCCCATAGCGGGAGTTTGGCCGGGGAGCTGTTTTTT
TRBD1	TRBV19	TRBJ1-1	CASSNRQGRNTEAFF	TGTGCCAGTAGTAACCGACAGGGAAGGAACACTGAAGCTTTCTTT
NA	TRBV6-5	TRBJ1-6	CASSYSLVRDSPLHF	TGTGCCAGCAGTTACTCCCTCGTTCGGGATTCACCCCTCCACTTT
TRBD2	TRBV7-6	TRBJ2-1	CASSESLAVDPYNEQFF	TGTGCCAGCAGCGAATCACTAGCGGTCGACCCCTACAATGAGCAGTTCTTC
TRBD1	TRBV2	TRBJ2-7	CASLQGQGAYEQYF	TGTGCCAGCCTACAGGGACAGGGGGCCTACGAGCAGTACTTC
TRBD2	TRBV9	TRBJ2-3	CASSVEGAGGLTDTQYF	TGTGCCAGCAGCGTAGAGGGAGCGGGAGGGCTGACAGATACGCAGTATTTT